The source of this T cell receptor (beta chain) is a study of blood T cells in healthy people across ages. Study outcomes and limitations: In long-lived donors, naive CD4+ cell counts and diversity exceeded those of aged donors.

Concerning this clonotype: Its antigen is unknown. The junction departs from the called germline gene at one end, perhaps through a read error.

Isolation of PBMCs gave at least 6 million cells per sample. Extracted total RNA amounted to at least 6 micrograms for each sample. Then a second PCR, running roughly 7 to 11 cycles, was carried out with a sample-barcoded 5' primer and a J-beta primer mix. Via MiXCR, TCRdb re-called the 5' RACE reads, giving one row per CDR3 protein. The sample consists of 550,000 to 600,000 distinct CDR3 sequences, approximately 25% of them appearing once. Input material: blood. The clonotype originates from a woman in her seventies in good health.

The CDR3 loop reads CASSQVVVDLSSSYGQYF. The DNA for the CDR3 is TGCGCCAGCAGCCAAGTGGTGGTGGATTTGTCGTCTTCCTACGGGCAGTACTTC. The chain uses TRBV4-1 and TRBJ2-7; D ambiguous. Germline assignment: CDR1 MGHRA and CDR2 YSYEKL. This CDR3 has 18 residues.